This T cell receptor beta chain was sequenced in a study of blood T cell repertoires in COVID-19. Study as a whole: Samples of COVID-19 (acute and convalescent) were obtained from the United States, Italy and Spain.

Clones were read by immunoSEQ multiplex PCR, and TCRdb kept only the in-frame ones, dropping some. The profile shows more than 400,000 clones, roughly 85% of them singletons. Looked up from germline, CDR1 is KGHSH and CDR2 is LQKENI. V lost 3 bases and J lost 5; bases outside the gene matches: 10. The CDR3 is 16 amino acids. The J gene is TRBJ2-3, the V gene TRBV18; TRBD1 matches 8 bases. This TCR was sampled from a human donor in a cohort sampled during active COVID-19. Sequencing input: peripheral blood. The CDR3 spells CASSPEQTGARDTQYF. In DNA, the CDR3 is TGTGCCAGCTCACCCGAACAGACAGGGGCTCGAGATACGCAGTATTTT. Supplemented by reference TRBV18 and TRBJ2-3, the full variable domain reads NAGVMQNPRHLVRRRGQEARLRCSPMKGHSHVYWYRQLPEEGLKFMVYLQKENIIDESGMPKERFSAEFPKEGPSILRIQQVVRGDSAAYFCASSPEQTGARDTQYFGPGTRLTVL.